The next 6 T cell receptor beta chains were all read from a single sample in a study of CD8 T cells in Susac syndrome. Random hexamers served to reverse transcribe roughly 0.45 to 1 ug RNA. TCRdb recomputed calls from the immunoSEQ multiplex PCR reads with MiXCR, one row per CDR3 protein. The sample includes 85,000 to 130,000 distinct CDR3 sequences, around 94% seen only once; the top ten take 0.41%. Sequenced sample: CD8+ T cells from PBMCs. These receptors came from a human donor with Susac syndrome.

The rearrangement links TRBV29-1 to TRBJ2-7, with D possibly TRBD1 on 6 matching bases. The CDR3 is 14 residues long. The germline gives CDR1 SQVTM, CDR2 ANQGSEA. The germline V and J ends were trimmed by 7 bases and 6 bases, with 22 bases remaining between them. CDR3 nucleotides: TGCAGCGGCGGCCGGGACATAGACGGAGGCGAGCAGTACTTC. Translating it yields CSGGRDIDGGEQYF.

This CDR3 is CASSLDRDNTEAFF. DNA of the CDR3: TGTGCCAGCAGCTTAGACAGGGATAACACTGAAGCTTTCTTT. This chain links TRBV7-9 with TRBJ1-1; the D gene is possibly TRBD1 (6 bases). The ends were cut back, 1 base at V and 2 bases at J, with 8 bases in the middle. CDR1 is SEHNR and CDR2 is FQNEAQ in the germline V gene (reference sequence). CDR3 length equals 14 residues.

This clonotype was recorded once. The chain employs TRBV29-1 and TRBJ2-7; tentatively, D is TRBD1 (5 bases). This CDR3 region has 12 residues. Germline values: CDR1 SQVTM, CDR2 ANQGSEA. Trimming took off 4 bases at V and 5 bases at J, with 12 bases between the two ends. The CDR3 nucleotides are TGCAGCGTTGTCCAGGGTACCAACGAGCAGTACTTC. Translated: CSVVQGTNEQYF.

V usage is TRBV7-9 and J usage is TRBJ2-5; D is perhaps TRBD2 (5 bases). The V end lost 5 bases, the J end lost 1 base, and 11 bases lay between the germline ends. In germline, CDR1 is SEHNR, CDR2 FQNEAQ (reference sequence). The CDR3 sequence is 14 residues long. The CDR3 region is CASSHLAAQETQYF. The CDR3 region has the DNA TGTGCCAGCAGCCATCTAGCAGCCCAAGAGACCCAGTACTTC.

The genes are TRBV6-2 or TRBV6-3 and TRBJ2-1; D gene ambiguous. Germline-derived CDR1 and CDR2 are MNHEY and SVGEGT. The CDR3 totals 11 residues. V was clipped by 8 bases and J by 7 bases, with 9 bases between them. CDR3 amino acids: CASGFPNEQFF. CDR3 coding DNA: TGTGCCAGCGGATTTCCAAATGAGCAGTTCTTC.

This chain joins TRBV20-1 and TRBJ1-1; D is possibly TRBD1 (5 bases). This CDR3 comprises 12 residues. Germline V gene lookup returns CDR1 DFQATT and CDR2 SNEGSKA (reference sequence). V lost 6 bases and J 7 bases, leaving 15 bases between the germline ends. The DNA of the CDR3 is TGCAGTGCGCCTCACGGGACTGGTGAAGCTTTCTTT. This sequence encodes CSAPHGTGEAFF.